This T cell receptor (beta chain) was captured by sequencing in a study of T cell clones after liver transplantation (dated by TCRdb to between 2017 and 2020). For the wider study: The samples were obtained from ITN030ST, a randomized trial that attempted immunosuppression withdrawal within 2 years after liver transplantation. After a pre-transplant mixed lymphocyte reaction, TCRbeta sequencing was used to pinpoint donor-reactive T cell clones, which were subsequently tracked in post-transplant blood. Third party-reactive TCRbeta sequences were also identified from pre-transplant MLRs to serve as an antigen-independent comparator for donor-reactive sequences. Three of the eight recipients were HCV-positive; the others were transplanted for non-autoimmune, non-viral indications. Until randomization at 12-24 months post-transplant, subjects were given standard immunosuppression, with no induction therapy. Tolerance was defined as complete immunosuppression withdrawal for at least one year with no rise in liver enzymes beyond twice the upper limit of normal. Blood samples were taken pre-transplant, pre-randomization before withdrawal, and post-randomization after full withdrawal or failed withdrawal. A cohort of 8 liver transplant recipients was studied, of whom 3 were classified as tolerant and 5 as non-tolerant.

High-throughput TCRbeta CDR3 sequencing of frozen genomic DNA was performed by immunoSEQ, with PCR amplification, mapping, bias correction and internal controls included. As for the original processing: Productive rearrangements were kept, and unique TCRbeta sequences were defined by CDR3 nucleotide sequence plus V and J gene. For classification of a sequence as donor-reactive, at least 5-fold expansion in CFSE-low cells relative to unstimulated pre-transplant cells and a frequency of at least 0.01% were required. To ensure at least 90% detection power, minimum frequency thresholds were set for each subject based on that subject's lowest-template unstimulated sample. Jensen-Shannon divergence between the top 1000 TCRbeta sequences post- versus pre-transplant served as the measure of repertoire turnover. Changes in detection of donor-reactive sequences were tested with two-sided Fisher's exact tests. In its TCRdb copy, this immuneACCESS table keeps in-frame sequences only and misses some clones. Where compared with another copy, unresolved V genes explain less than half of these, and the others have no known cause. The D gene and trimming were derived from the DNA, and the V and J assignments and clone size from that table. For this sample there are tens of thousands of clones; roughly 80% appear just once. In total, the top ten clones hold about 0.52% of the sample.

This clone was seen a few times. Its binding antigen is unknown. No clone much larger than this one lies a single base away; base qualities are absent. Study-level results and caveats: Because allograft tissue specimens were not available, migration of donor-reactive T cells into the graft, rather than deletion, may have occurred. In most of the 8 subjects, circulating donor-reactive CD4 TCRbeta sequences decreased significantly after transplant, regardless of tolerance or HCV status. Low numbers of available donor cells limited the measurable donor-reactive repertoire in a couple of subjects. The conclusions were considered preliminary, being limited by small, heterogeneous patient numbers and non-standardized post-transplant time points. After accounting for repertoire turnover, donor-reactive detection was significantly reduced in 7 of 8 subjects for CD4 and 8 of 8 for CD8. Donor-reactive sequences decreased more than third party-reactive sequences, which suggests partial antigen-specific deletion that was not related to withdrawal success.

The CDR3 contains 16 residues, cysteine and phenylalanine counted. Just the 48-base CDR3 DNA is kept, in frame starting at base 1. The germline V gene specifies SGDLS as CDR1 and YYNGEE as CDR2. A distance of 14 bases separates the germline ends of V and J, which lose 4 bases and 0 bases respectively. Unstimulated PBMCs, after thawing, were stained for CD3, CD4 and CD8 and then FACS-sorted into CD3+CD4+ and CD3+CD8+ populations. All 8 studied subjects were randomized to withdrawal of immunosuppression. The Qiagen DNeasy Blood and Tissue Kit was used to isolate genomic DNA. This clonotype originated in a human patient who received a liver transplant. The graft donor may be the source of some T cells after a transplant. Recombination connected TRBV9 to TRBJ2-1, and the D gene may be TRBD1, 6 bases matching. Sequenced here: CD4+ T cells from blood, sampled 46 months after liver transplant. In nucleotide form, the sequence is TGTGCCAGCAGCCCACGGACAGAGAGCTCCTACAATGAGCAGTTCTTC. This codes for CASSPRTESSYNEQFF.